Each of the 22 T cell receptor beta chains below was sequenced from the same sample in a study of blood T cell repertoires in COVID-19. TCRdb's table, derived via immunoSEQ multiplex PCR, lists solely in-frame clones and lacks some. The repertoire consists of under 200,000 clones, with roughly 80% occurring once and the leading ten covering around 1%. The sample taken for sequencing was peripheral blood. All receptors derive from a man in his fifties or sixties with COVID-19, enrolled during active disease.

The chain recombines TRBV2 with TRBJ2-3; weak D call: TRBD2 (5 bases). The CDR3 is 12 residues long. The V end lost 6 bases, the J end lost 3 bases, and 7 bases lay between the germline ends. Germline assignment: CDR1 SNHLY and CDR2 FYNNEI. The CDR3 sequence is CASSRGTDTQYF. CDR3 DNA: TGTGCCAGCAGCCGGGGTACAGATACGCAGTATTTT.

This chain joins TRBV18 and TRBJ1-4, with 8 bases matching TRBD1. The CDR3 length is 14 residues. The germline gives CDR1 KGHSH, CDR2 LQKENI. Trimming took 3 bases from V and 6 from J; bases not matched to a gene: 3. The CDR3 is CASSPDRAYEKLFF. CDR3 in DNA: TGTGCCAGCTCACCGGACAGGGCCTATGAAAAACTGTTTTTT. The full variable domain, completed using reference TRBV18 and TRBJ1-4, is NAGVMQNPRHLVRRRGQEARLRCSPMKGHSHVYWYRQLPEEGLKFMVYLQKENIIDESGMPKERFSAEFPKEGPSILRIQQVVRGDSAAYFCASSPDRAYEKLFFGSGTQLSVL.

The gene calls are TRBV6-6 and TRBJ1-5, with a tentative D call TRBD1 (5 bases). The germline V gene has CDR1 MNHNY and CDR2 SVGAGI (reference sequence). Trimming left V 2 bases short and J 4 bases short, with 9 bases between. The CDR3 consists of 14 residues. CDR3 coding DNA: TGTGCCAGCAGTTACAATGACAGAAATCAGCCCCAGCATTTT. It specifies CASSYNDRNQPQHF.

This CDR3 is CASSAQGNGEKLFF. As DNA, the CDR3 is TGTGCCAGCAGCGCCCAGGGGAATGGTGAAAAACTGTTTTTT. The J gene is TRBJ1-4, the V gene TRBV9; a weak D match, TRBD1 (6 bases). Trimming removed 3 bases from V and 7 bases from J, with 13 bases in between. CDR3 size: 14 residues. Looked up from germline, CDR1 is SGDLS and CDR2 is YYNGEE.

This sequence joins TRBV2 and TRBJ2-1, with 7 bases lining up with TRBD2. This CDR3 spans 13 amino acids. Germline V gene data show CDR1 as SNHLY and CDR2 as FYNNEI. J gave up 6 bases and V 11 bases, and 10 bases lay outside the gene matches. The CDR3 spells CASRGDGANEQFF. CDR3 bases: TGTGCCTCCCGGGGGGACGGGGCCAATGAGCAGTTCTTC. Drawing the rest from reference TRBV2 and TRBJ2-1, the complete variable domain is EPEVTQTPSHQVTQMGQEVILRCVPISNHLYFYWYRQILGQKVEFLVSFYNNEISEKSEIFDDQFSVERPDGSNFTLKIRSTKLEDSAMYFCASRGDGANEQFFGPGTRLTVL.

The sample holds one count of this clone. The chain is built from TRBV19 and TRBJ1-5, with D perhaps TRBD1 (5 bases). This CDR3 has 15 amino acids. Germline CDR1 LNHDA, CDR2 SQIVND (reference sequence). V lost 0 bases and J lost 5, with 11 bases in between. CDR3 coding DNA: TGTGCCAGTAGTATAGATTTTGGGGGGGATCAGCCCCAGCATTTT. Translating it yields CASSIDFGGDQPQHF.

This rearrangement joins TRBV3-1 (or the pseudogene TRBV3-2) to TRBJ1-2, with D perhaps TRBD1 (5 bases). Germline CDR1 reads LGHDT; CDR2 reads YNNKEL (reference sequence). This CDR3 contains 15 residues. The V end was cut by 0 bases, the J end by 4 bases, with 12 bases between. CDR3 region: CASSQEPQGTYGYTF. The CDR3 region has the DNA TGTGCCAGCAGCCAAGAACCCCAGGGTACCTATGGCTACACCTTC.

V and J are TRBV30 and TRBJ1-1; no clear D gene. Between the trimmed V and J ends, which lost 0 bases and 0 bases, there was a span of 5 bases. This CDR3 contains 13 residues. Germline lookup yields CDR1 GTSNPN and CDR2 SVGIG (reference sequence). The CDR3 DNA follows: TGTGCCTGGAGTGTACAATTGAACACTGAAGCTTTCTTT. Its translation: CAWSVQLNTEAFF.

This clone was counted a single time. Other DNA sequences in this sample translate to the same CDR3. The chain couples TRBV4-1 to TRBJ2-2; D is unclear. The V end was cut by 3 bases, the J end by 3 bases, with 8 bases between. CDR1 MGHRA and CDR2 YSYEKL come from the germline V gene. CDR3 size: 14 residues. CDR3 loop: CASSQGRDTGELFF. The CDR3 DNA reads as TGCGCCAGCAGCCAGGGTCGGGACACCGGGGAGCTGTTTTTT.

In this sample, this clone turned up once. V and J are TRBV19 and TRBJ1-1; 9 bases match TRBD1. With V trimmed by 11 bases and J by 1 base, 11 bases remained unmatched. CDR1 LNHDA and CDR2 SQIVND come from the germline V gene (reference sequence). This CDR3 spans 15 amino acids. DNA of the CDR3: TGTGCCTCCTCCCGGGACAGGGAGGGGAACACTGAAGCTTTCTTT. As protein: CASSRDREGNTEAFF.

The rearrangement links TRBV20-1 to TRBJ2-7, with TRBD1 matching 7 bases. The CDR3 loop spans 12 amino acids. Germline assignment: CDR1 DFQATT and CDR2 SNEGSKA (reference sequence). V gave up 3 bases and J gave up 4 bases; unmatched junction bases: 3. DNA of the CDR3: TGCAGTGCTAGTCCAGGGGGATACGAGCAGTACTTC. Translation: CSASPGGYEQYF.

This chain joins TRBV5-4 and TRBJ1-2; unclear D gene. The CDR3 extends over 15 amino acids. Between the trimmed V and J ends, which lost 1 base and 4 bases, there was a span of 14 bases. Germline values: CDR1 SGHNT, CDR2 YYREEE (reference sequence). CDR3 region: CASSLLQPGTYGYTF. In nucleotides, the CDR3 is TGTGCCAGCAGCTTGTTGCAGCCAGGCACCTATGGCTACACCTTC.

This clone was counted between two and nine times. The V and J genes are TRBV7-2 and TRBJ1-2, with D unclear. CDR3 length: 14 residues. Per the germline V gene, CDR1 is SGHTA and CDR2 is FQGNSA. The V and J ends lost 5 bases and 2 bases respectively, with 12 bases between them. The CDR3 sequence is CASSPEGSNYGYTF. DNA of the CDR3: TGTGCCAGCAGCCCGGAGGGCTCCAACTATGGCTACACCTTC.

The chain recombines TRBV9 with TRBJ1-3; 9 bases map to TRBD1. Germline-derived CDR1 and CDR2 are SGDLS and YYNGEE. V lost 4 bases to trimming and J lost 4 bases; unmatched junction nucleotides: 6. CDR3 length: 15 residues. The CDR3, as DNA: TGTGCCAGCAGCCCGAGACAGGGGGTAGGAAACACCATATATTTT. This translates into CASSPRQGVGNTIYF.

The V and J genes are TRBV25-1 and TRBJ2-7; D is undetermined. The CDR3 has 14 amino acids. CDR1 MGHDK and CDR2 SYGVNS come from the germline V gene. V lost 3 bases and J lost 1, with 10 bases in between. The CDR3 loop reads CASSDTRSSYEQYF. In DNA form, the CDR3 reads TGTGCCAGCAGTGACACTCGATCGTCCTACGAGCAGTACTTC.

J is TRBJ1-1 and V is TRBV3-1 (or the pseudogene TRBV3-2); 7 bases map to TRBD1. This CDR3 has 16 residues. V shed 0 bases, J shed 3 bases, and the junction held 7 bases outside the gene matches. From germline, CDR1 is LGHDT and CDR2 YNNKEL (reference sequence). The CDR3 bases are TGTGCCAGCAGCCAAGATCATTCACAGGGGTACACTGAAGCTTTCTTT. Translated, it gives CASSQDHSQGYTEAFF.

The CDR3 is CASSLGLEKYGYTF. DNA for the CDR3: TGTGCCAGCAGCCTAGGCTTGGAAAAGTATGGCTACACCTTC. The chain couples TRBV5-6 to TRBJ1-2, with D uncertain. V lost 4 bases to trimming and J lost 5 bases, with 15 bases between them. This CDR3 is built from 14 residues. Germline CDR1 reads SGHDT; CDR2 reads YYEEEE.

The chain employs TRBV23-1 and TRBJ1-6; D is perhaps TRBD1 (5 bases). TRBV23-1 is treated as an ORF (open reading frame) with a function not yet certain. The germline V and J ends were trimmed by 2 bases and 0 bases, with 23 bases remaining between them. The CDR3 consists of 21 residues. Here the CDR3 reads CASSQPPSGGRDSSYNSPLHF. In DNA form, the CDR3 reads TGCGCCAGCAGTCAACCCCCTTCGGGGGGAAGGGATAGCTCCTATAATTCACCCCTCCACTTT.

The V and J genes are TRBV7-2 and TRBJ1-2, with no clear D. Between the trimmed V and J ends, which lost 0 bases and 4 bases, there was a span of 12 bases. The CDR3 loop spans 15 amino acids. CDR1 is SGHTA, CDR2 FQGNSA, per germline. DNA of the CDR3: TGTGCCAGCAGCTTAGCGCGGCGATCCACCTATGGCTACACCTTC. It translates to CASSLARRSTYGYTF.

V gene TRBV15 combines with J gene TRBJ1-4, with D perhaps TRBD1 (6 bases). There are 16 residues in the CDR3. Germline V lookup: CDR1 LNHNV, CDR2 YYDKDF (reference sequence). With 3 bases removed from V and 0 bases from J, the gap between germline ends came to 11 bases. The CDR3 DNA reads TGTGCCACCAGCAGGGACAGCAGATCAACTAATGAAAAACTGTTTTTT. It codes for CATSRDSRSTNEKLFF.

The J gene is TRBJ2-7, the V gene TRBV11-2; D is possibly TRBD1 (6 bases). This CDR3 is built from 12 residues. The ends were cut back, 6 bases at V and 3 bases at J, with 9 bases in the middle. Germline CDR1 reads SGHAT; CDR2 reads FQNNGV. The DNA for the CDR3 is TGTGCCAGCAGGAAGACAGGCTACGAGCAGTACTTC. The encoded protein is CASRKTGYEQYF.

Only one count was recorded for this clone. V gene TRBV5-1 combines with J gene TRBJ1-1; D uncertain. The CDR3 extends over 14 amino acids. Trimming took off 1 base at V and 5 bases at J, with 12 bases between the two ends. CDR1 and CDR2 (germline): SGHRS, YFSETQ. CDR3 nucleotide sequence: TGCGCCAGCAGCTTGAATGGGCCGGGGACTGAAGCTTTCTTT. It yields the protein CASSLNGPGTEAFF.